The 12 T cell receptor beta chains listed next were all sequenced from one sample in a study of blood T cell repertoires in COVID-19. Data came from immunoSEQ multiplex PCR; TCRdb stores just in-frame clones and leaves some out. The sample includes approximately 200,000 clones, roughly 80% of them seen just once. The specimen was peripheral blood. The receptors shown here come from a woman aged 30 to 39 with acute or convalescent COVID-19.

CDR3 amino acids: CASSPPAGMAYGYTF. The CDR3 DNA reads TGTGCCAGTAGCCCCCCGGCAGGGATGGCCTATGGCTACACCTTC. V is TRBV19 and J is TRBJ1-2; perhaps TRBD1 as D (5 bases). Trimming stripped 6 bases from V and 4 bases from J, with 18 bases between. Germline V lookup: CDR1 LNHDA, CDR2 SQIVND (reference sequence). The CDR3 spans 15 residues.

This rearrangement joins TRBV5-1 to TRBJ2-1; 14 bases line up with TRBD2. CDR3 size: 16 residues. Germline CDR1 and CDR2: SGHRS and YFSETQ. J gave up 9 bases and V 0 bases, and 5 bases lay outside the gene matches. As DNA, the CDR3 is TGCGCCAGCAGCTTGGGACTAGCGGGAGGGGGAAGTGAGCAGTTCTTC. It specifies CASSLGLAGGGSEQFF.

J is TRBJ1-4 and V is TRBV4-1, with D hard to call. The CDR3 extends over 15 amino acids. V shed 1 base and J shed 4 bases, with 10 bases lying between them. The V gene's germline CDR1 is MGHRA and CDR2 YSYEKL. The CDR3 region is CASSQAEVINEKLFF. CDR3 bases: TGCGCCAGCAGCCAAGCAGAAGTAATTAATGAAAAACTGTTTTTT.

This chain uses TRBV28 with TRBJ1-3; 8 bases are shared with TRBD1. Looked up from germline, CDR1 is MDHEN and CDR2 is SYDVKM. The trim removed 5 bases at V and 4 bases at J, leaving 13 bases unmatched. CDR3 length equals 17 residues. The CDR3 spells CASSTLMTGTGGNTIYF. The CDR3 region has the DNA TGTGCCAGCAGTACCCTCATGACAGGGACAGGCGGAAACACCATATATTTT.

CDR3 region: CASSHQGFRNSPLHF. DNA of the CDR3: TGTGCCAGCAGCCACCAGGGTTTTCGGAATTCACCCCTCCACTTT. The chain recombines TRBV3-1 (or the pseudogene TRBV3-2) with TRBJ1-6; weak D call: TRBD1 (5 bases). The V and J ends lost 3 bases and 7 bases respectively, with 13 bases between them. CDR1 is LGHDT, CDR2 YNNKEL, per germline (reference sequence). This CDR3 has 15 amino acids.

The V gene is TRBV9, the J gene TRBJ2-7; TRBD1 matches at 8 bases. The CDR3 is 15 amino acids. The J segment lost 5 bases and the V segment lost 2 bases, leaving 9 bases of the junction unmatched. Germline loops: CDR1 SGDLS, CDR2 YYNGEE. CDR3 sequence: CASSVEGTGENEQYF. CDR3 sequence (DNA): TGTGCCAGCAGCGTGGAAGGGACAGGTGAAAACGAGCAGTACTTC.

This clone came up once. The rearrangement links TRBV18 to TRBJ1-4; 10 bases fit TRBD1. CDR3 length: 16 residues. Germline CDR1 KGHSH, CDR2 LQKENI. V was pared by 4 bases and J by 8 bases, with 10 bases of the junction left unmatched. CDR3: CASSLERQGAQEKLFF. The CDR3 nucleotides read TGTGCCAGCTCACTCGAACGACAGGGGGCTCAGGAAAAACTGTTTTTT. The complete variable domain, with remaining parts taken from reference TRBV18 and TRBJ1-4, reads NAGVMQNPRHLVRRRGQEARLRCSPMKGHSHVYWYRQLPEEGLKFMVYLQKENIIDESGMPKERFSAEFPKEGPSILRIQQVVRGDSAAYFCASSLERQGAQEKLFFGSGTQLSVL.

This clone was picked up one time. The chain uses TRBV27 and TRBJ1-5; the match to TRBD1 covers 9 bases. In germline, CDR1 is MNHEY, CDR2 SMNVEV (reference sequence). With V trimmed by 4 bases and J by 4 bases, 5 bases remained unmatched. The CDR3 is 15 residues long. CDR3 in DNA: TGTGCCAGCAGTTCCGGGACAGGGCAGAATCAGCCCCAGCATTTT. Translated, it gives CASSSGTGQNQPQHF.

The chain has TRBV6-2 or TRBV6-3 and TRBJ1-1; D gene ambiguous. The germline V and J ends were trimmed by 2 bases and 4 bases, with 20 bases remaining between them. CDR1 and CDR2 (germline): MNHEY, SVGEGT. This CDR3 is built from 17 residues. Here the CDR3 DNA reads TGTGCCAGCAGTTACCTCCCCGGTGACCCCGGGGTCACTGAAGCTTTCTTT. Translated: CASSYLPGDPGVTEAFF.

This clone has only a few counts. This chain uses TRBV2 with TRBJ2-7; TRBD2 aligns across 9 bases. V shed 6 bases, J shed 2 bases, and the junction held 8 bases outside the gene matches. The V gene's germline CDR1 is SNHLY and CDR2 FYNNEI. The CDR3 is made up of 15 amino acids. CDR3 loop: CASSGVAGETYEQYF. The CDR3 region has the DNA TGTGCCAGCAGCGGAGTAGCGGGAGAAACCTACGAGCAGTACTTC.

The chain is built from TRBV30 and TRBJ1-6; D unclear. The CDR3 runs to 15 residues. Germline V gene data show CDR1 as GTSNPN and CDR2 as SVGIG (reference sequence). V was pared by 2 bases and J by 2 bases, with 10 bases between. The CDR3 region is CAWSPRQAYNSPLHF. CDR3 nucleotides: TGTGCCTGGAGTCCCAGGCAGGCCTATAATTCACCCCTCCACTTT.

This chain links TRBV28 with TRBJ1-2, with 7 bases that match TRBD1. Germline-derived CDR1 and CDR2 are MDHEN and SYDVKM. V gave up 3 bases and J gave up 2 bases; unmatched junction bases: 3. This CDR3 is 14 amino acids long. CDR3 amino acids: CASSFSGQNYGYTF. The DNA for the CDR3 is TGTGCCAGCAGTTTCTCGGGACAGAACTATGGCTACACCTTC.